A selection of T cell receptor beta chains follows, all from one sample in a study of T cell clonotyping in hematopoietic cell transplantation. Clones were read by immunoSEQ multiplex PCR, and TCRdb kept only the in-frame ones, dropping some. The sample has about 15,000 clones, 71% seen once. What was sequenced was peripheral blood mononuclear cells. Every receptor here comes from an older woman in good health. Some clones in this sample may be carry-over from other donors' samples. The CDR3 runs from the conserved cysteine through the conserved F or W. D genes are given only for firm matches. The listing skips clone size in some rows; elsewhere it reads once, few, many or a size class.

j_call | clone_size | d_call | v_call | cdr3_aa | cdr3_nt
TRBJ2-2 | - | - | TRBV29-1 | CSVLPGTLNTGELFF | TGCAGCGTTCTTCCCGGGACCCTGAACACCGGGGAGCTGTTTTTT
TRBJ1-2 | few | - | TRBV4-3 | CASSQDPLANYGYTF | TGCGCCAGCAGCCAAGACCCGTTAGCTAACTATGGCTACACCTTC
TRBJ1-5 | - | - | TRBV6-1 | CASSEEVSQPQHF | TGTGCCAGCAGTGAAGAGGTGTCTCAGCCCCAGCATTTT
TRBJ2-5 | - | - | TRBV28 | CASSSPQGPQETQYF | TGTGCCAGCAGTTCGCCACAGGGCCCCCAAGAGACCCAGTACTTC
TRBJ2-7 | - | - | TRBV5-1 | CASSLEFGEQYF | TGCGCCAGCAGCCTGGAGTTCGGGGAGCAGTACTTC
TRBJ2-6 | - | - | TRBV5-1 | CASSLGGHSAGANVLTF | TGCGCCAGCAGCCTAGGGGGACATTCGGCTGGGGCCAACGTCCTGACTTTC
TRBJ1-1 | - | TRBD1 | TRBV30 | CAWSFQGATEAFF | TGTGCCTGGAGTTTCCAGGGGGCGACTGAAGCTTTCTTT
TRBJ1-5 | - | TRBD1 | TRBV27 | CASSLTGDQPQHF | TGTGCCAGCAGTTTAACAGGGGATCAGCCCCAGCATTTT
TRBJ2-7 | few | TRBD1 | TRBV15 | CATSRGQGAREQYF | TGTGCCACCAGCAGGGGACAGGGGGCGCGAGAGCAGTACTTC
TRBJ2-7 | - | - | TRBV6-1 | CASSEENSDPYYEQYF | TGTGCCAGCAGTGAAGAAAATAGCGATCCCTATTACGAGCAGTACTTC
TRBJ2-2 | few | TRBD2 | TRBV9 | CASSVNLAGNTGELFF | TGTGCCAGCAGCGTAAACCTAGCGGGAAACACCGGGGAGCTGTTTTTT
TRBJ1-5 | - | - | TRBV28 | CASRPGPNQPQHF | TGTGCCAGCAGGCCGGGACCAAATCAGCCCCAGCATTTT
TRBJ2-7 | - | - | TRBV25-1 | CASSLQGYEQYF | TGTGCCAGCAGCTTACAGGGCTACGAGCAGTACTTC
TRBJ2-7 | - | TRBD2 | TRBV6-1 | CASSEAVGGSTGEQYF | TGTGCCAGCAGTGAAGCCGTGGGCGGGAGTACTGGAGAGCAGTACTTC
TRBJ1-2 | once | TRBD1 | TRBV5-4 | CASSLAYTGEGYTF | TGTGCCAGCAGCTTGGCTTATACAGGGGAGGGCTACACCTTC
TRBJ1-6 | few | TRBD1 | TRBV4-1 | CASSQVSGTDNSPLHF | TGCGCCAGCAGCCAAGTTTCCGGGACAGATAATTCACCCCTCCACTTT
TRBJ1-2 | - | TRBD1 | TRBV7-2 | CASSLASAGQGHYGYTF | TGTGCCAGCAGCTTAGCATCGGCGGGACAGGGGCACTATGGCTACACCTTC
TRBJ1-2 | - | - | TRBV20-1 | CSARDGNGYTF | TGCAGTGCTAGAGACGGGAATGGCTACACCTTC
TRBJ2-3 | - | - | TRBV5-6 | CASSLAGGTGSGYF | TGTGCCAGCAGCTTGGCGGGGGGGACAGGGTCGGGGTATTTT
TRBJ1-5 | once | - | TRBV28 | CASSFGGNSNQPQHF | TGTGCCAGCAGTTTCGGAGGGAACAGCAATCAGCCCCAGCATTTT
TRBJ2-7 | - | - | TRBV5-1 | CASSFVQGNYEQYF | TGCGCCAGCAGCTTCGTACAGGGCAACTACGAGCAGTACTTC
TRBJ1-1 | - | - | TRBV7-8 | CASSYPGRTEAFF | TGTGCCAGCAGCTACCCAGGTCGCACTGAAGCTTTCTTT
TRBJ1-6 | - | - | TRBV27 | CASSVAANSPLHF | TGTGCCAGCAGTGTGGCAGCTAATTCACCCCTCCACTTT
TRBJ2-2 | - | - | TRBV5-6 | CASSVPGYGELFF | TGTGCCAGCAGCGTCCCAGGGTACGGGGAGCTGTTTTTT
TRBJ2-7 | - | TRBD1 | TRBV30 | CAWRTGVNYEQYF | TGTGCCTGGAGGACAGGGGTAAACTACGAGCAGTACTTC
TRBJ2-1 | few | - | TRBV19 | CASRDGTPWNEQFF | TGTGCCAGTAGGGATGGGACACCCTGGAATGAGCAGTTCTTC
TRBJ1-5 | few | - | TRBV6-6 | CASSYNSAEQPQHF | TGTGCCAGCAGTTACAACAGTGCCGAGCAGCCCCAGCATTTT